This T cell receptor (beta chain) derives from a study of blood T cell repertoires in COVID-19. About the research overall: Nucleic acid was either cDNA or gDNA, and it came from T cells, B-cell-depleted T cells, or PBMCs.

The CDR3 extends over 14 amino acids. Germline V gene sequence: CDR1 MNHNY, CDR2 SVGAGI (reference sequence). V lost 7 bases and J 3 bases, leaving 12 bases between the germline ends. Participants' reported clinical history set cohort assignment. The assay was immunoSEQ multiplex PCR, and TCRdb's table has in-frame clones only and misses some. Of some 370,000 clones in the sample, over 80% were seen once. This clonotype was obtained from a woman in her forties or fifties who had recovered from COVID-19. The chain recombines TRBV6-6 with TRBJ1-4, with a tentative D call TRBD1 (6 bases). The sample was PBMCs or T cells enriched from blood (not recorded which). CDR3 nucleotides: TGTGCCAGCAAACGACAGGACGCTAATGAAAAACTGTTTTTT. It codes for CASKRQDANEKLFF.